What follows describes a single TCR beta chain. Its target is not known. Libraries were prepared by immunoSEQ multiplex PCR; TCRdb keeps only in-frame clonotypes and omits some of them. The top ten clones hold over 0.95% of a sample with about 200,000 clones, under 95% of them seen once. The data were obtained in a study of T cell responses to AZD1222 COVID-19 vaccine. Study-level results: Elevations in Spike-specific TCR breadth and depth followed administration of two AZD1222 doses. Possibly, clonal diversity was underestimated; donors were largely white British and included more females. Targets within unmutated variant regions were reportedly found for nearly half of spike-specific TCRs. At 160-218 and 743-854, vaccine-associated CD4 TCRs were dominant, and they spanned spike.

Germline V CDR1 and CDR2: SEHNR, FQNEAQ (reference sequence). The CDR3 covers 15 residues. Deletions cut 6 bases from V and 8 bases from J, with 19 bases between. The TCR sequence derives from an adult who received the AZD1222 COVID-19 vaccine. This specimen was peripheral blood, taken 28 days after the second AZD1222 dose. The rearrangement uses TRBV7-9 and TRBJ1-4; D gene uncertain. CDR3 region: CASSLHGRSEEKLFF. Here the CDR3 DNA reads TGTGCCAGCAGTCTCCATGGACGATCAGAAGAAAAACTGTTTTTT.